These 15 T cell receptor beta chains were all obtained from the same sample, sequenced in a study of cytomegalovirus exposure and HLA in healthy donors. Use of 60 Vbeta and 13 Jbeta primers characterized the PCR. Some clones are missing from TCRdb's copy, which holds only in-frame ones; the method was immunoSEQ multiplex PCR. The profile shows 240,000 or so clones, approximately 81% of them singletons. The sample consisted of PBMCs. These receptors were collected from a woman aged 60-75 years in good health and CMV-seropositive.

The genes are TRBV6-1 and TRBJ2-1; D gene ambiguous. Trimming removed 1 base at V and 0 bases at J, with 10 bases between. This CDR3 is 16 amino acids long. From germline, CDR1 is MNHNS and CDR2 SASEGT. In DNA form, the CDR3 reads TGTGCCAGCAGTGAAGTACCTAACCACTCCTACAATGAGCAGTTCTTC. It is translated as CASSEVPNHSYNEQFF.

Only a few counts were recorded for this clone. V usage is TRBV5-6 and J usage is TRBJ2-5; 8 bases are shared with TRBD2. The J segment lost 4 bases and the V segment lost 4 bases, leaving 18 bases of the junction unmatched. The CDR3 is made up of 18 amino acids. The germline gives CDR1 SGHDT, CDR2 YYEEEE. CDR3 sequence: CASSLLRPGGPYGETQYF. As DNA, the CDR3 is TGTGCCAGCAGCCTGCTGAGGCCGGGAGGGCCTTATGGAGAGACCCAGTACTTC.

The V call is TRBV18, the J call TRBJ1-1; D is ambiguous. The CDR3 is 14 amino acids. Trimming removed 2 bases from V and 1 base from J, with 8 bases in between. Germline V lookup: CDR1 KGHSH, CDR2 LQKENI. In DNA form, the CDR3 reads TGTGCCAGCTCACCAAAGACTACGAACACTGAAGCTTTCTTT. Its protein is CASSPKTTNTEAFF.

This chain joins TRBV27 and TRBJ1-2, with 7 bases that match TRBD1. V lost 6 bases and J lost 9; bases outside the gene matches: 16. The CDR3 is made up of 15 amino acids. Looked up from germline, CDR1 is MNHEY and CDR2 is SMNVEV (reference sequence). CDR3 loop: CASSPQTGKKVRYTF. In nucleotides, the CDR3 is TGTGCCAGCAGCCCCCAGACAGGGAAAAAAGTTCGCTACACCTTC.

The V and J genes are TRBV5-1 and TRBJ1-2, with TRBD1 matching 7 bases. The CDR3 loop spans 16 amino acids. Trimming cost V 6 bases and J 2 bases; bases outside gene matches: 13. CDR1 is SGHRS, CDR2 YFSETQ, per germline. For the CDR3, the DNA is TGCGCCAGCACCCCCGGGACAGCACTAACCAACTATGGCTACACCTTC. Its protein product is CASTPGTALTNYGYTF.

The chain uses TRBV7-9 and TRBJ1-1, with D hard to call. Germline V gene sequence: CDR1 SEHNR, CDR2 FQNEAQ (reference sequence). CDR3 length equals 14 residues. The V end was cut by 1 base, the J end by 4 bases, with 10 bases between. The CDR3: CASSLDGVATEAFF. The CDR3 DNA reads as TGTGCCAGCAGCTTAGATGGTGTAGCCACTGAAGCTTTCTTT.

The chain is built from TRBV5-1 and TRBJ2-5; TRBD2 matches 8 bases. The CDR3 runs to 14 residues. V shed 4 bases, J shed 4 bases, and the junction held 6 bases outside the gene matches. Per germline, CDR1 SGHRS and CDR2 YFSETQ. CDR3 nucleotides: TGCGCCAGCAGCCGGGGGGGGTCGGGAGAGACCCAGTACTTC. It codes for CASSRGGSGETQYF.

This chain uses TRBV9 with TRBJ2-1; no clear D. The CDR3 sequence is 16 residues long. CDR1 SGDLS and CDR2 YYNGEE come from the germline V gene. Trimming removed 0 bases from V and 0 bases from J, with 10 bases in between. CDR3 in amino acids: CASSVALWSSYNEQFF. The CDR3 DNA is TGTGCCAGCAGCGTAGCGTTGTGGAGCTCCTACAATGAGCAGTTCTTC. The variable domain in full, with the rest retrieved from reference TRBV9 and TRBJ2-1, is DSGVTQTPKHLITATGQRVTLRCSPRSGDLSVYWYQQSLDQGLQFLIQYYNGEERAKGNILERFSAQQFPDLHSELNLSSLELGDSALYFCASSVALWSSYNEQFFGPGTRLTVL.

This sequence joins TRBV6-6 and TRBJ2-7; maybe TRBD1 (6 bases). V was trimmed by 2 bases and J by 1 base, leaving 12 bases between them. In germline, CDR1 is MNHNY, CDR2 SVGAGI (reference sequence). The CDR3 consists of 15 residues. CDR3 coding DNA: TGTGCCAGCAGTTACCTTAGGACAGTTTCCTACGAGCAGTACTTC. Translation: CASSYLRTVSYEQYF.

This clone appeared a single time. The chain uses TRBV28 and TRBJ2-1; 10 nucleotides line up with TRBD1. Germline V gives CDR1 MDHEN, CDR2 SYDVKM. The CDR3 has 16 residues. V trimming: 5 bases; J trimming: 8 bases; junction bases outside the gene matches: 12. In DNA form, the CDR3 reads TGTGCCAGCAGTCAGACCCCGGGACAGGGGAAGGATGAGCAGTTCTTC. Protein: CASSQTPGQGKDEQFF. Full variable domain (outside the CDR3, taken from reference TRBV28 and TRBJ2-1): DVKVTQSSRYLVKRTGEKVFLECVQDMDHENMFWYRQDPGLGLRLIYFSYDVKMKEKGDIPEGYSVSREKKERFSLILESASTNQTSMYLCASSQTPGQGKDEQFFGPGTRLTVL.

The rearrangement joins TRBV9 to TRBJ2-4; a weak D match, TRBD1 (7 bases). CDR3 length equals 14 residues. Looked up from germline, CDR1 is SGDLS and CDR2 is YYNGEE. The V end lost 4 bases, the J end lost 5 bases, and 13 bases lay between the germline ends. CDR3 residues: CASSLDREENIQYF. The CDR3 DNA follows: TGTGCCAGCAGCCTCGACAGGGAGGAAAACATTCAGTACTTC.

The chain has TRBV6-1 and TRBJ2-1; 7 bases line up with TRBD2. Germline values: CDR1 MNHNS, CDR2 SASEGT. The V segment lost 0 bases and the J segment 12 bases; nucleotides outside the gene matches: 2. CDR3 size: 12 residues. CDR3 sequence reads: CASSEAAGRQFF. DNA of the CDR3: TGTGCCAGCAGTGAAGCAGCGGGAAGGCAGTTCTTC.

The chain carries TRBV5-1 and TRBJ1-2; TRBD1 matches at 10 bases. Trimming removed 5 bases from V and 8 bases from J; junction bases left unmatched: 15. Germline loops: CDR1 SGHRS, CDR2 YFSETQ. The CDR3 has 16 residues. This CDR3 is CASSDPRDRGGVGYTF. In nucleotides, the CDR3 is TGCGCCAGCAGTGACCCCCGGGACAGGGGAGGAGTCGGCTACACCTTC.

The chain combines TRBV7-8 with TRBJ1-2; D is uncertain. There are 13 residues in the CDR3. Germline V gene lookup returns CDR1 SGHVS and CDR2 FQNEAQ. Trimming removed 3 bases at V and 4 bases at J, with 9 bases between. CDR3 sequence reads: CASSLGSSYGYTF. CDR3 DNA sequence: TGTGCCAGCAGCTTGGGCAGTTCCTATGGCTACACCTTC.

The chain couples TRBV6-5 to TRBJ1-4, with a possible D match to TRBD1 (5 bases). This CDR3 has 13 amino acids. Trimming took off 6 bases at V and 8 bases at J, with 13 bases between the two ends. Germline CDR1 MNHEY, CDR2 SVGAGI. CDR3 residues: CASRPGGGEKLFF. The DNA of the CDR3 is TGTGCCAGCAGGCCGGGGGGTGGGGAAAAACTGTTTTTT.